This T cell receptor beta chain was captured in a study of memory CD4+ T cells and cytomegalovirus serostatus. The overall study: Of the healthy Belgian adults, 9 were CMV seropositive and 24 seronegative. Overall study results and limits: Median bootstrapped AUC for CMV status was around 0.96 originally, less than 0.93 US-trained.

With regard to this clone: The antigen is unknown.

Single viable CD3+CD4+CD8-CD45RO+ cells were sorted as the memory CD4+ T cells. Serostatus was set by detecting CMV pp150, pp28, p38, p52 IgG. This CDR3 is built from 12 residues. Germline CDR1 is SGHDN and CDR2 is FVKESK. V was pared by 7 bases and J by 3 bases, with 10 bases between. The assay was immunoSEQ multiplex PCR, and TCRdb's table has in-frame clones only and misses some. Altogether 45,000 to 70,000 clones are present, approximately 82% being singletons, with the ten largest covering about 0.5%. Specimen: memory CD4+ T cells from blood. The chain employs TRBV14 and TRBJ2-7; possibly TRBD1 for D (5 bases). The clonotype originates from an adult in good health and CMV-seronegative. Some clones in this sample may be carry-over from other donors' samples. This CDR3 reads CASKGQGYEQYF. CDR3 sequence (DNA): TGTGCCAGCAAGGGGCAGGGCTACGAGCAGTACTTC.